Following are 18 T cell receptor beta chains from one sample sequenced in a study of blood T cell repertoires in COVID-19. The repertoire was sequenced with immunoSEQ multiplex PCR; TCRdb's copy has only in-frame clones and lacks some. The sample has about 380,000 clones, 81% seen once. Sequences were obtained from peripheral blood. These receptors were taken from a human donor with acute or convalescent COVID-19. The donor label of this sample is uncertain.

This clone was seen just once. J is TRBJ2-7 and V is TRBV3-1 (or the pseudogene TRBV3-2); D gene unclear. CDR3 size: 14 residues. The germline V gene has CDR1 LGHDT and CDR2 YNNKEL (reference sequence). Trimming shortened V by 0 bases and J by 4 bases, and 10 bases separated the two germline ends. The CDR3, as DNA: TGTGCCAGCAGCCAAGATCGGGTCGTTTACGAGCAGTACTTC. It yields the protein CASSQDRVVYEQYF.

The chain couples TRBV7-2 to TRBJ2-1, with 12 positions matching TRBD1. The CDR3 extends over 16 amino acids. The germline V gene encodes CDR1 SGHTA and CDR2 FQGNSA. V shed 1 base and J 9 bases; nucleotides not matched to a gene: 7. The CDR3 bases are TGTGCCAGCAGCTTAGGGGACAGGGGGCGTCTGGGTGAGCAGTTCTTC. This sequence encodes CASSLGDRGRLGEQFF.

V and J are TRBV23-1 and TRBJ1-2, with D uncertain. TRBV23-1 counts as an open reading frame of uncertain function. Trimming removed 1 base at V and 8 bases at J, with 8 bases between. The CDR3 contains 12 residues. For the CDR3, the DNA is TGCGCCAGCAGTCAATTACATTTGGGCTACACCTTC. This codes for CASSQLHLGYTF.

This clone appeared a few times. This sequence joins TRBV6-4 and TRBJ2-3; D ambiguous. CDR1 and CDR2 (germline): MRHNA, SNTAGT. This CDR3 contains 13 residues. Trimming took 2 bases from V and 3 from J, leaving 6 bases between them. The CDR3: CASSDGPTDTQYF. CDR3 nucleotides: TGTGCCAGCAGTGACGGGCCAACAGATACGCAGTATTTT.

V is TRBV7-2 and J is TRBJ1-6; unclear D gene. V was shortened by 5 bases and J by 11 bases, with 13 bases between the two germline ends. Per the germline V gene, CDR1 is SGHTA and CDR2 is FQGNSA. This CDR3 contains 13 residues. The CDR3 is CASSPTYGTPLHF. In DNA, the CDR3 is TGTGCCAGCAGCCCTACGTACGGGACACCCCTCCACTTT.

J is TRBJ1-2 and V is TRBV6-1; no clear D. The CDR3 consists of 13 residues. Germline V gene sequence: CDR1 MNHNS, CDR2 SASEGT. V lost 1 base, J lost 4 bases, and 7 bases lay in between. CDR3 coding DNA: TGTGCCAGCAGTGAAGTCAGGATCTATGGCTACACCTTC. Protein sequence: CASSEVRIYGYTF.

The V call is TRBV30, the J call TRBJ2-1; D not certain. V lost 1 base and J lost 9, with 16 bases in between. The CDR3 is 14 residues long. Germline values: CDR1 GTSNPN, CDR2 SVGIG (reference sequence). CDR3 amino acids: CAWSANTHVGEQFF. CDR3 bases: TGTGCCTGGAGTGCAAATACTCACGTTGGTGAGCAGTTCTTC.

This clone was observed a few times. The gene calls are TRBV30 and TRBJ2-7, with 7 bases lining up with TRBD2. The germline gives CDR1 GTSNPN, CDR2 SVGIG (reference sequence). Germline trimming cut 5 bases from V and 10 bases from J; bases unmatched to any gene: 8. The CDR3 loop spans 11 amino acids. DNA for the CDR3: TGTGCCTGGTCCGCGGGCGGGAGACAGTACTTC. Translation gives CAWSAGGRQYF.

DNA of the CDR3: TGTGCCACCTCCCGCCAAGGACCCCCGGGGGATACGCAGTATTTT. This gives the protein CATSRQGPPGDTQYF. The chain joins TRBV2 to TRBJ2-3, with D tentatively TRBD2 (5 bases). The CDR3 sequence is 15 residues long. Trimming removed 10 bases at V and 6 bases at J, with 23 bases between. Germline V gene lookup returns CDR1 SNHLY and CDR2 FYNNEI.

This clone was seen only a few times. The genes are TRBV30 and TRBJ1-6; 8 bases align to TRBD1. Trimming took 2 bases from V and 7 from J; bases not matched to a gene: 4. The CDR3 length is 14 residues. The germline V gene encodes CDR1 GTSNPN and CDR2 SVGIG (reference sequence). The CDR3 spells CAWSLTGVNSPLHF. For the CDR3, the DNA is TGTGCCTGGAGTTTGACAGGGGTAAATTCACCCCTCCACTTT.

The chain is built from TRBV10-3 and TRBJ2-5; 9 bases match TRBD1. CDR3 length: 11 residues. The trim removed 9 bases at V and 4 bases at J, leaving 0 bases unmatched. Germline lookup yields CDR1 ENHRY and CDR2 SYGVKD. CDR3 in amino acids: CAMGQGETQYF. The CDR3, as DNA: TGTGCCATGGGACAGGGAGAGACCCAGTACTTC.

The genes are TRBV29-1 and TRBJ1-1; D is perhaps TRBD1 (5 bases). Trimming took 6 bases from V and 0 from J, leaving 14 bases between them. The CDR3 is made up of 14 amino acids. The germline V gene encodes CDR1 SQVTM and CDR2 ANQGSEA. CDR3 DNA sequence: TGCAGCGTCGACAGTTCGTACATGAACACTGAAGCTTTCTTT. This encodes CSVDSSYMNTEAFF.

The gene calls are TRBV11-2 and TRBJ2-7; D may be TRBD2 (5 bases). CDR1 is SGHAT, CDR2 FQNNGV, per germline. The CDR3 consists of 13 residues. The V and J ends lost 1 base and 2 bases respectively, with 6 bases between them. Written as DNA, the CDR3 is TGTGCCAGCAGCTTAGTAGCGACCTACGAGCAGTACTTC. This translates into CASSLVATYEQYF.

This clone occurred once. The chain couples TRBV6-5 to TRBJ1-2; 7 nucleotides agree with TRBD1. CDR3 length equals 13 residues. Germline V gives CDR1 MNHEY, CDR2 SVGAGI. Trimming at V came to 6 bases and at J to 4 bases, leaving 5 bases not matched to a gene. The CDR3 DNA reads TGTGCCAGCAGAGCCGACAGGGCCTATGGCTACACCTTC. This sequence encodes CASRADRAYGYTF.

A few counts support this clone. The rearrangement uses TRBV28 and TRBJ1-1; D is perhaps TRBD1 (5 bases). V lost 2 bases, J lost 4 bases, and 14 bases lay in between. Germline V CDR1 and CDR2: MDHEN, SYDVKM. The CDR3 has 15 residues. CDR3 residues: CASSLPPGESTEAFF. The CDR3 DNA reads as TGTGCCAGCAGTTTACCCCCGGGGGAGAGCACTGAAGCTTTCTTT.

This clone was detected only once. The CDR3 bases are TGCGCCAGCAGCCAAGGACAGGACATTAGGTACAATGAGCAGTTCTTC. Translation: CASSQGQDIRYNEQFF. The V call is TRBV4-1, the J call TRBJ2-1, with a weak D call TRBD1 (6 bases). This CDR3 is built from 16 residues. CDR1 and CDR2 from the germline V gene are MGHRA and YSYEKL. The germline V and J ends were trimmed by 1 base and 4 bases, with 14 bases remaining between them.

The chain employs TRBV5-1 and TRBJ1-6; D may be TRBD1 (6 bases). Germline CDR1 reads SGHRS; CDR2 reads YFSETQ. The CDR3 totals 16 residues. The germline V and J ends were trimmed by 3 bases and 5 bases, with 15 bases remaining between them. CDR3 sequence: CASSWAGTSNNSPLHF. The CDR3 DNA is TGCGCCAGCAGCTGGGCCGGGACATCAAATAATTCACCCCTCCACTTT.

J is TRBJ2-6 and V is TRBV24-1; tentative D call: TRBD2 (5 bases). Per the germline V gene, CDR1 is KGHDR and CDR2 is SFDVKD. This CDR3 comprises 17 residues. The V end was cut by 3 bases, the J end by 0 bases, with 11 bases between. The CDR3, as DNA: TGTGCCACCAGTGATCCCGGACGGGACTCTGGGGCCAACGTCCTGACTTTC. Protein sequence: CATSDPGRDSGANVLTF.